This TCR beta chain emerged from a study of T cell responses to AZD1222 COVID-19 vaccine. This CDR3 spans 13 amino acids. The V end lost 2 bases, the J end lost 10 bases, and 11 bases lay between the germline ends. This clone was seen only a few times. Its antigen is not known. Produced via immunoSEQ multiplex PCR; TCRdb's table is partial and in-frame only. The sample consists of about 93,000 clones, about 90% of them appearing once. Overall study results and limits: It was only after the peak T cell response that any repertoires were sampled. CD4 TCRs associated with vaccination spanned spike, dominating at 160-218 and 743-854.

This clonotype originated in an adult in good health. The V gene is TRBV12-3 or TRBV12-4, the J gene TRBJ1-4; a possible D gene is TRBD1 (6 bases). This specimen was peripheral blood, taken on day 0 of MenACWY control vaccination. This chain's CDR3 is CASSLSRGAKLFF. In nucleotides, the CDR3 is TGTGCCAGCAGTTTAAGCAGGGGAGCAAAACTGTTTTTT.